This TCR beta chain was identified during a study of CXCR3-negative and CXCR3-positive naive CD8 T cells. Study-wide results and limits: CXCR3-negative naive cells had less hydrophobic TRB CDR3s than did CXCR3-positive naive cells. Cryopreservation partially lowered CXCR3 expression, so most assays used fresh PBMCs. Both naive subsets had comparably high diversity; memory CD8+ cells much lower.

Triplicate sorts, 300,000 cells apiece, were made for each CD8+ T cell subset. Among CD8+ T cells, naive ones were CD45RO-CCR7+CD27+CD95-. This CDR3 has 17 residues. CDR1 and CDR2 (germline): SGHDN, FVKESK. UMI-tagged TRB cDNA libraries were built via 5' RACE. After re-calling the 5' RACE reads, TCRdb lists one entry per CDR3 protein, DNA absent. Recorded for this sample: about 150,000 distinct CDR3 sequences. About this clonotype itself: Its antigen remains unidentified.

The J gene is TRBJ2-4, the V gene TRBV14; the D call from TCRdb, TRBD1, cannot be confirmed without DNA. The sequence came from a human donor in good health. Some clones in this sample may be carry-over from other donors' samples. Material: naive CXCR3+ CD8+ T cells from blood. As for subset: CD45RO-CCR7+CD27+CD95- naive CD8+ T cells expressing CXCR3 (TNR3+). This chain's CDR3 is CASSQDQGEGAKNIQYF.